A selection of T cell receptor beta chains follows, all from one sample in a study of control samples from healthy donors and cancer patients. Assay used: immunoSEQ multiplex PCR; TCRdb lists only in-frame clones, some missing. The sample has roughly 100,000 clones, just under 95% seen once. Sequences were obtained from blood. The receptors were gathered from a human donor in good health. The donor label of this sample is uncertain. Each CDR3 is given with its conserved first and last residue. Each record gives: V gene, CDR3 length, clone size, D gene, J gene, CDR3 DNA, CDR3 protein. The D gene is left open where the match is weak. Expanded clones are given a class, and other clones once, few, many or no size at all.

v_call: TRBV18; cdr3_length: 17; clone_size: once; d_call: TRBD1; j_call: TRBJ2-1; cdr3_nt: TGTGCCAGCTCACCAACCTTGGGGACAGGGGGGGACAATGAGCAGTTCTTC; cdr3_aa: CASSPTLGTGGDNEQFF
v_call: TRBV5-4; cdr3_length: 14; clone_size: NA; d_call: TRBD2; j_call: TRBJ2-3; cdr3_nt: TGTGCCAGCAGCTCCGGACTAGGACCAGATACGCAGTATTTT; cdr3_aa: CASSSGLGPDTQYF
v_call: TRBV5-5; cdr3_length: 13; clone_size: NA; d_call: NA; j_call: TRBJ2-2; cdr3_nt: TGTGCCAGCAGCCAGATTTCGGCCGGGGAGCTGTTTTTT; cdr3_aa: CASSQISAGELFF
v_call: TRBV5-1; cdr3_length: 15; clone_size: NA; d_call: TRBD1; j_call: TRBJ1-1; cdr3_nt: TGCGCCAGCAGCTTGGTGGGGACAGGGGGCTCTGAAGCTTTCTTT; cdr3_aa: CASSLVGTGGSEAFF
v_call: TRBV27; cdr3_length: 14; clone_size: few; d_call: NA; j_call: TRBJ1-5; cdr3_nt: TGTGCCAGCAGTTTGTGGGGAAACAATCAGCCCCAGCATTTT; cdr3_aa: CASSLWGNNQPQHF
v_call: TRBV12-3/TRBV12-4; cdr3_length: 12; clone_size: NA; d_call: NA; j_call: TRBJ2-2; cdr3_nt: TGTGCCAGCAGTTTAAGGACCGGGGAGCTGTTTTTT; cdr3_aa: CASSLRTGELFF
v_call: TRBV6-1; cdr3_length: 15; clone_size: NA; d_call: NA; j_call: TRBJ2-6; cdr3_nt: TGTGCCAGCAGTGAAGAGGGGGCTGGGGCCAACGTCCTGACTTTC; cdr3_aa: CASSEEGAGANVLTF
v_call: TRBV9; cdr3_length: 14; clone_size: NA; d_call: NA; j_call: TRBJ2-1; cdr3_nt: TGTGCCAGCGGAGGGGCTCGCCCCTACAATGAGCAGTTCTTC; cdr3_aa: CASGGARPYNEQFF
v_call: TRBV11-2; cdr3_length: 14; clone_size: NA; d_call: NA; j_call: TRBJ2-4; cdr3_nt: TGTGCCAGCAGCTTACAGGGACACGAAAACATTCAGTACTTC; cdr3_aa: CASSLQGHENIQYF
v_call: TRBV6-5; cdr3_length: 13; clone_size: NA; d_call: NA; j_call: TRBJ1-2; cdr3_nt: TGTGCCAGCAGTTACTCTCGGGGACTTGGCTACACCTTC; cdr3_aa: CASSYSRGLGYTF
v_call: TRBV6-4; cdr3_length: 13; clone_size: NA; d_call: NA; j_call: TRBJ1-1; cdr3_nt: TGTGCCAGCAGTGAGTCGGGGAACACTGAAGCTTTCTTT; cdr3_aa: CASSESGNTEAFF
v_call: TRBV7-8; cdr3_length: 16; clone_size: NA; d_call: TRBD1; j_call: TRBJ1-2; cdr3_nt: TGTGCCAGCAGCTTAGGGAACAGGGGGGTCGGGGATGGCTACACCTTC; cdr3_aa: CASSLGNRGVGDGYTF
v_call: TRBV5-1; cdr3_length: 15; clone_size: NA; d_call: TRBD1; j_call: TRBJ1-4; cdr3_nt: TGCGCCAGCAGCTTGATAGGGACAGTAGATGAAAAACTGTTTTTT; cdr3_aa: CASSLIGTVDEKLFF
v_call: TRBV5-5; cdr3_length: 16; clone_size: few; d_call: NA; j_call: TRBJ2-2; cdr3_nt: TGTGCCAGCAGCGGGGGGACATCCGCGAACACCGGGGAGCTGTTTTTT; cdr3_aa: CASSGGTSANTGELFF
v_call: TRBV5-1; cdr3_length: 15; clone_size: NA; d_call: TRBD1; j_call: TRBJ1-1; cdr3_nt: TGCGCCAGCAGCTTGGGGGCCGGGACAGGAGTTGAAGCTTTCTTT; cdr3_aa: CASSLGAGTGVEAFF
v_call: TRBV12-3/TRBV12-4; cdr3_length: 13; clone_size: NA; d_call: NA; j_call: TRBJ1-2; cdr3_nt: TGTGCCAGCAGTGGAGGGACACTCTATGGCTACACCTTC; cdr3_aa: CASSGGTLYGYTF
v_call: TRBV24-1; cdr3_length: 13; clone_size: NA; d_call: TRBD1; j_call: TRBJ2-1; cdr3_nt: TGTGCCACCAGTGATCCCCAGGGGGATGAGCAGTTCTTC; cdr3_aa: CATSDPQGDEQFF
v_call: TRBV14; cdr3_length: 15; clone_size: once; d_call: NA; j_call: TRBJ1-1; cdr3_nt: TGTGCCAGCAGCCAAGAGGGGGGAAGGAACACTGAAGCTTTCTTT; cdr3_aa: CASSQEGGRNTEAFF
v_call: TRBV10-3; cdr3_length: 14; clone_size: NA; d_call: TRBD2; j_call: TRBJ2-3; cdr3_nt: TGTGCCATCAGCCCTCTAGCGGGGGAGGATACGCAGTATTTT; cdr3_aa: CAISPLAGEDTQYF
v_call: TRBV19; cdr3_length: 15; clone_size: NA; d_call: NA; j_call: TRBJ1-3; cdr3_nt: TGTGCCAGTAGTCCAGGATCGGGGCCGGGAAACACCATATATTTT; cdr3_aa: CASSPGSGPGNTIYF
v_call: TRBV30; cdr3_length: 14; clone_size: NA; d_call: NA; j_call: TRBJ1-3; cdr3_nt: TGTGCCTGGAGTAATCAGGGAAACGGAAACACCATATATTTT; cdr3_aa: CAWSNQGNGNTIYF
v_call: TRBV19; cdr3_length: 15; clone_size: NA; d_call: TRBD1; j_call: TRBJ1-6; cdr3_nt: TGTGCCAGTAGGACGATGTGGACAGGGAATTCACCCCTCCACTTT; cdr3_aa: CASRTMWTGNSPLHF
v_call: TRBV6-2/TRBV6-3; cdr3_length: 14; clone_size: NA; d_call: TRBD1; j_call: TRBJ2-1; cdr3_nt: TGTGCCAGCAGTAGAAAGACAGGGTACAATGAGCAGTTCTTC; cdr3_aa: CASSRKTGYNEQFF
v_call: TRBV12-3/TRBV12-4; cdr3_length: 13; clone_size: NA; d_call: NA; j_call: TRBJ1-3; cdr3_nt: TGTGCCAGCAAAGCGGTAAATGGAAACACCATATATTTT; cdr3_aa: CASKAVNGNTIYF
v_call: TRBV5-1; cdr3_length: 14; clone_size: NA; d_call: TRBD1; j_call: TRBJ1-2; cdr3_nt: TGCGCCAGCAGCCTCGACAGGGCAGGTGATGGCTACACCTTC; cdr3_aa: CASSLDRAGDGYTF
v_call: TRBV18; cdr3_length: 15; clone_size: NA; d_call: TRBD1; j_call: TRBJ2-5; cdr3_nt: TGTGCCAGCTCACGAGGCTGGGACAGCCAAGAGACCCAGTACTTC; cdr3_aa: CASSRGWDSQETQYF
v_call: TRBV6-2/TRBV6-3; cdr3_length: 18; clone_size: NA; d_call: TRBD1; j_call: TRBJ2-6; cdr3_nt: TGTGCCAGCAGTTCTCCCACCGGGACAGATTCTGGGGCCAACGTCCTGACTTTC; cdr3_aa: CASSSPTGTDSGANVLTF
v_call: TRBV19; cdr3_length: 15; clone_size: NA; d_call: TRBD2; j_call: TRBJ2-1; cdr3_nt: TGTGCCAGTAGTATATTTGGCGGACTAGCAGGTGAGCAGTTCTTC; cdr3_aa: CASSIFGGLAGEQFF